The clone carrying this TCR beta chain was observed many times. The antigen remains unidentified. V lost 7 bases to trimming and J lost 11 bases, with 8 bases between them. This CDR3 region has 8 residues. Germline loops: CDR1 SQVTM, CDR2 ANQGSEA. These data come from a study of CD8 T cells in ankylosing spondylitis. The study's findings and limits: There was reportedly significant enrichment of clones that were disease-linked in matched ankylosing spondylitis synovial fluid. What seemed typical of ankylosing spondylitis blood was a TCR beta motif built from 7 or 8 highly homologous variants.

One entry per CDR3 protein, called by TCRdb with MiXCR from the 5' RACE reads. Of 250,000 to 350,000 distinct CDR3 sequences detected, less than 25% appear once; the ten largest clones hold 3.5% to 4.5%. Sequenced material: blood, either unsorted or a sorted T cell fraction (not recorded which). The clonotype originates from a female donor with ankylosing spondylitis or in good health (not recorded which). The rearrangement uses TRBV29-1 and TRBJ1-1; D not certain. The CDR3 DNA reads as TGCAGCGCCGCGGGTGCTTTCTTT. This translates into CSAAGAFF.